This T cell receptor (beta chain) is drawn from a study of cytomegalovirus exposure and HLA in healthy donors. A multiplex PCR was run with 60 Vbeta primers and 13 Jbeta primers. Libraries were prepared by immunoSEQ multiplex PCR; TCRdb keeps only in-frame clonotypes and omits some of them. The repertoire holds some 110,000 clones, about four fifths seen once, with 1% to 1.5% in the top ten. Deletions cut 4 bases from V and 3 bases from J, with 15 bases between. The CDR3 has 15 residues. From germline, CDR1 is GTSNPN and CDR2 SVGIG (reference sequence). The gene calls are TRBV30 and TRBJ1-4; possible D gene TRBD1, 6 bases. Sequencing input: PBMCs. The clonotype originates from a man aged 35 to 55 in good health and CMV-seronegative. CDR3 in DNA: TGTGCCTGGACTACAGGGATGCGGTCTAATGAAAAACTGTTTTTT. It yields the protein CAWTTGMRSNEKLFF.